Listed below are T cell receptor beta chains from one sample, sequenced in a study of cytomegalovirus exposure and HLA in healthy donors. Sequencing was performed with immunoSEQ multiplex PCR; in TCRdb, only in-frame clones are kept and a portion is missing. This sample carries 62,000 or so clones, approximately 83% of them seen once, and the ten largest clones take 4.3%. The material sequenced was PBMCs. Receptors were obtained from a man aged 25 to 40 in good health and CMV-seronegative. The CDR3 runs from the conserved cysteine through the conserved F or W. D genes are given only for firm matches. Size tells how often a clone was seen (once, few, many) or the class of an expanded clone, and some rows leave it out.

d_gene	len	j_gene	v_gene	abundance	CDR3nt	CDR3aa
.	16	TRBJ2-7	TRBV19	.	TGTGCCAGTAGCTCCCCGAATGGAGGGCGCTCCTACGAGCAGTACTTC	CASSSPNGGRSYEQYF
.	17	TRBJ2-6	TRBV7-8	.	TGTGCCAGCAGCTTAGATTCTGCGACAGCTGGGGCCAACGTCCTGACTTTC	CASSLDSATAGANVLTF
.	13	TRBJ1-1	TRBV7-9	.	TGTGCCAGCAGTACAGGGTTGAACACTGAAGCTTTCTTT	CASSTGLNTEAFF
TRBD1	15	TRBJ2-1	TRBV2	.	TGTGCCAGCAGATTAAACCCGACAGGGTCCAATGAGCAGTTCTTC	CASRLNPTGSNEQFF
TRBD2	17	TRBJ2-1	TRBV4-3	.	TGCGCCAGCAGCCAAGGTAGCGGGGGCCCCACTTACAATGAGCAGTTCTTC	CASSQGSGGPTYNEQFF
TRBD1	14	TRBJ1-5	TRBV6-1	.	TGTGCCAGCAGTGGGACAGGGGGCAAGCAGCCCCAGCATTTT	CASSGTGGKQPQHF
.	13	TRBJ2-4	TRBV28	.	TGTGCCACAAACGGGAACTCCCAAAACATTCAGTACTTC	CATNGNSQNIQYF
.	15	TRBJ1-5	TRBV14	.	TGTGCCAGCAGCCAAGATCCCAAGGAGGGTCAGCCCCAGCATTTT	CASSQDPKEGQPQHF
TRBD2	17	TRBJ2-3	TRBV10-3	.	TGTGCCATCAGTGAGTCCCCTACTAGCGGGAGTGGGGATACGCAGTATTTT	CAISESPTSGSGDTQYF
.	15	TRBJ2-1	TRBV12-5	.	TGTGCTAGTGCTAGGTACCCGTATTCTTACAATGAGCAGTTCTTC	CASARYPYSYNEQFF
TRBD1	18	TRBJ1-1	TRBV5-6	.	TGTGCCAGCAGCCCGTCCCCCGGGACAGCGACATTGAACACTGAAGCTTTCTTT	CASSPSPGTATLNTEAFF
TRBD1	15	TRBJ1-6	TRBV5-1	.	TGCGCCAGCAGCGCGGGACAGGGGGATAATTCACCCCTCCACTTT	CASSAGQGDNSPLHF
TRBD1	16	TRBJ1-1	TRBV7-9	.	TGTGCCAGCAGCTTAGCGGGGACAGGGTGGGCCTGGGGGGCTTTCTTT	CASSLAGTGWAWGAFF
.	14	TRBJ2-7	TRBV10-1	.	TGCGCCAGCAGTGAGTCTCCGGGAGACCGCGAGCAGTACTTC	CASSESPGDREQYF
.	18	TRBJ2-7	TRBV27	.	TGTGCCAGCAGTTTAGGACCAGCGGGTCCAGGGAGCTCCTACGAGCAGTACTTC	CASSLGPAGPGSSYEQYF
.	12	TRBJ2-1	TRBV30	.	TGTGCCTGGAGGGAGAGCGTAGGAGTGGAGTTCTTC	CAWRESVGVEFF
.	14	TRBJ2-7	TRBV7-2	.	TGTGCCAGCAGCAACCGGGACTCAGCCTACGAGCAGTACTTC	CASSNRDSAYEQYF
TRBD1	16	TRBJ2-5	TRBV6-1	.	TGTGCCAGCAGTGACCCGACAGGGGGGGGTACGGGGACCCAGTACTTC	CASSDPTGGGTGTQYF
.	16	TRBJ1-6	TRBV2	few	TGTGCCAGCAGTGAAGCGGGGCACTTCTATAATTCACCCCTCCACTTT	CASSEAGHFYNSPLHF
.	15	TRBJ1-5	TRBV30	.	TGTGCCTGGAGTGTCCCCGGGGGGGGGCATCAGCCCCAGCATTTT	CAWSVPGGGHQPQHF
.	16	TRBJ2-7	TRBV5-6	.	TGTGCCAGCAGCGACCAAGAACGCAGGGCTAACTACGAGCAGTACTTC	CASSDQERRANYEQYF
TRBD1	16	TRBJ1-4	TRBV5-6	few	TGTGCCAGCAGCAACGGGACAGGAGCAACTAATGAAAAACTGTTTTTT	CASSNGTGATNEKLFF